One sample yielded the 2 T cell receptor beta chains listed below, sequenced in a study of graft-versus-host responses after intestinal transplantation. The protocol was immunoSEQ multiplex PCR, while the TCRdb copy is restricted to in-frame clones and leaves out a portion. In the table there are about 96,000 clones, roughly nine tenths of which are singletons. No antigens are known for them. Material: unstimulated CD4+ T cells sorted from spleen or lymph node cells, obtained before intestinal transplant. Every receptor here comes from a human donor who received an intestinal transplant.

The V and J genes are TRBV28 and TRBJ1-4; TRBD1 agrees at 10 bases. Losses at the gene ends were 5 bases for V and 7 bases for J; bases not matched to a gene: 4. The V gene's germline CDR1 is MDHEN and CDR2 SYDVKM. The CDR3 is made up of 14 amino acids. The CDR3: CASSGTGESEKLFF. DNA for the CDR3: TGTGCCAGCAGTGGGACAGGGGAGTCTGAAAAACTGTTTTTT.

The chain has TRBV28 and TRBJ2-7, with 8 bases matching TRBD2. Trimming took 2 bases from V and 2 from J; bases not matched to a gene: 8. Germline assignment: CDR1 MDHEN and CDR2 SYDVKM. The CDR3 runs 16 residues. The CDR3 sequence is CASSLQASGSTYEQYF. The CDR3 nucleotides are TGTGCCAGCAGTTTACAGGCTAGCGGGTCAACCTACGAGCAGTACTTC.